The 4 T cell receptor beta chains listed next were all sequenced from one sample in a study of blood T cell repertoires in COVID-19. Measured with immunoSEQ multiplex PCR; TCRdb has only the in-frame clones, and not every one. The repertoire holds under 250,000 clones, roughly 78% seen once, with 9.5% to 15% in the top ten. Source material: peripheral blood. All receptors come from a woman aged 40 to 55 with acute or convalescent COVID-19.

The chain couples TRBV30 to TRBJ1-4, with D perhaps matching TRBD1 (6 bases). Trimming took off 4 bases at V and 11 bases at J, with 11 bases between the two ends. The germline CDR1 and CDR2 sequences are GTSNPN and SVGIG (reference sequence). The CDR3 has 11 amino acids. The CDR3 coding sequence is TGTGCCTGGAACACCCAGGGGAAACTGTTTTTT. Translated: CAWNTQGKLFF.

V usage is TRBV9 and J usage is TRBJ2-7; TRBD1 is a possible D gene (5 bases). Trimming removed 1 base from V and 2 bases from J, with 13 bases in between. Germline loops: CDR1 SGDLS, CDR2 YYNGEE. CDR3 size: 15 residues. The CDR3: CASSVNPTGAYEQYF. The CDR3 nucleotides are TGTGCCAGCAGCGTAAACCCCACAGGAGCCTACGAGCAGTACTTC.

J is TRBJ2-2 and V is TRBV5-6, with 10 bases matching TRBD1. The CDR3 is made up of 16 amino acids. CDR1 is SGHDT and CDR2 is YYEEEE in the germline V gene. Trimming took 3 bases from V and 2 from J; bases not matched to a gene: 4. The CDR3 DNA reads TGTGCCAGCAGCTACGGGACAGGGGACAACACCGGGGAGCTGTTTTTT. This codes for CASSYGTGDNTGELFF.

CDR3 amino acids: CASSVAGDGSPLHF. In nucleotides, the CDR3 is TGTGCCAGCAGCGTAGCAGGGGACGGGTCACCCCTCCACTTT. The J gene is TRBJ1-6, the V gene TRBV9; tentative D call: TRBD1 (6 bases). CDR1 is SGDLS, CDR2 YYNGEE, per germline. The CDR3 has 14 amino acids. V was shortened by 0 bases and J by 10 bases, with 11 bases between the two germline ends.